A single sample gave rise to the 14 T cell receptor beta chains below, sequenced in a study of CD8 T cells in Susac syndrome. Random hexamers primed reverse transcription of about 0.45 to 1 ug RNA. One entry per CDR3 protein, called by TCRdb with MiXCR from the immunoSEQ multiplex PCR reads. The sample holds 200,000 to 300,000 distinct CDR3 sequences; about 95% are singletons and the top ten take about 0.094%. The sequenced material came from CD4+ T cells from PBMCs. The receptors come from a human donor with Susac syndrome.

The chain combines TRBV20-1 with TRBJ1-5; D gene unclear. The CDR3 is made up of 15 amino acids. The V gene lost 2 bases and the J gene lost 0 bases, with 11 bases spanning the gap. Germline lookup yields CDR1 DFQATT and CDR2 SNEGSKA (reference sequence). CDR3 amino acids: CSARPLRNSNQPQHF. CDR3 in DNA: TGCAGTGCTAGACCCCTAAGGAATAGCAATCAGCCCCAGCATTTT.

The chain employs TRBV20-1 and TRBJ1-1, with 9 bases that match TRBD1. Losses at the gene ends were 0 bases for V and 1 base for J; bases not matched to a gene: 3. CDR3 size: 15 residues. Germline lookup yields CDR1 DFQATT and CDR2 SNEGSKA (reference sequence). In DNA form, the CDR3 reads TGCAGTGCTAGAGACCCGGGACAGGGGAACACTGAAGCTTTCTTT. Protein sequence: CSARDPGQGNTEAFF.

CDR3 bases: TGTGCCAGCAGCCAAGAATTCGTTCGCGAGCAGTACTTC. The encoded protein is CASSQEFVREQYF. V and J are TRBV3-1 and TRBJ2-7; D gene uncertain. Between the trimmed V and J ends, which lost 0 bases and 6 bases, there was a span of 9 bases. Germline V gene data show CDR1 as LGHDT and CDR2 as YNNKEL (reference sequence). The CDR3 runs 13 residues.

The chain uses TRBV6-2 or TRBV6-3 and TRBJ2-3; the match to TRBD2 covers 9 bases. There are 16 residues in the CDR3. Unmatched junction bases numbered 11, after V lost 6 bases and J lost 4 bases. The V gene's germline CDR1 is MNHEY and CDR2 SVGEGT. The CDR3 DNA reads TGTGCCAGCAGCCGATTAGCGGGAGTGACCGCAGATACGCAGTATTTT. This encodes CASSRLAGVTADTQYF.

The rearrangement links TRBV18 to TRBJ2-7; 7 bases align to TRBD1. The V and J ends lost 3 bases and 2 bases, in that order; junction bases with no gene match: 7. The CDR3 is made up of 15 amino acids. Germline CDR1 reads KGHSH; CDR2 reads LQKENI. The chain's CDR3 is CASSPDRVLTYEQYF. Here the CDR3 DNA reads TGTGCCAGCTCACCCGACAGGGTTTTAACCTACGAGCAGTACTTC.

The V and J genes are TRBV20-1 and TRBJ2-1; maybe TRBD2 (5 bases). V dropped 2 bases and J dropped 8 bases, with 16 bases sitting between them. Germline values: CDR1 DFQATT, CDR2 SNEGSKA (reference sequence). CDR3 length: 14 amino acids. The CDR3 loop reads CSARHEGLFDEQFF. The CDR3 bases are TGCAGTGCTAGACACGAGGGCCTTTTCGATGAGCAGTTCTTC.

The rearrangement joins TRBV18 to TRBJ2-4; 11 bases are shared with TRBD1. The CDR3 has 18 amino acids. V was clipped by 6 bases and J by 5 bases; unmatched bases: 15. Germline V gene sequence: CDR1 KGHSH, CDR2 LQKENI. As DNA, the CDR3 is TGTGCCAGCTCCCCCGAGGGACAGGGGGATTTCTCTGAAAACATTCAGTACTTC. Encoded protein: CASSPEGQGDFSENIQYF.

The chain joins TRBV5-1 to TRBJ1-2; 7 nucleotides agree with TRBD1. J lost 5 bases, V lost 4 bases, and 8 bases had no gene match. From germline, CDR1 is SGHRS and CDR2 YFSETQ. The CDR3 consists of 14 residues. Here the CDR3 DNA reads TGCGCCAGCAGCCTGGAGACAGGGTTTTATGGCTACACCTTC. Translating it yields CASSLETGFYGYTF.

The V gene is TRBV3-1, the J gene TRBJ2-7, with TRBD1 identical over 7 bases. This CDR3 contains 15 residues. V was clipped by 4 bases and J by 3 bases; unmatched bases: 9. CDR1 and CDR2 (germline): LGHDT, YNNKEL (reference sequence). The CDR3 DNA follows: TGTGCCAGCAGCCCCACCGGGACAGAACACTACGAGCAGTACTTC. Amino acid sequence: CASSPTGTEHYEQYF.

The chain has TRBV6-1 and TRBJ1-1; 11 positions agree with TRBD1. Trimming removed 7 bases from V and 3 bases from J; junction bases left unmatched: 13. Germline assignment: CDR1 MNHNS and CDR2 SASEGT. This CDR3 is built from 17 residues. The CDR3 here is CASKPGTGGTWDTEAFF. The DNA for the CDR3 is TGTGCCAGCAAGCCCGGGACAGGGGGAACTTGGGACACTGAAGCTTTCTTT.

V usage is TRBV30 and J usage is TRBJ2-1, with TRBD1 identical over 8 bases. Germline V gene data show CDR1 as GTSNPN and CDR2 as SVGIG (reference sequence). The CDR3 runs 12 residues. V lost 8 bases to trimming and J lost 4 bases; unmatched junction nucleotides: 4. The DNA for the CDR3 is TGTGCCGGAACAGGGGGGTACAATGAGCAGTTCTTC. Its translation is CAGTGGYNEQFF.

The chain has TRBV28 and TRBJ1-2, with D uncertain. In germline, CDR1 is MDHEN, CDR2 SYDVKM. Trimming cost V 2 bases and J 4 bases, with 11 bases left between them. The CDR3 is 14 amino acids. The CDR3 reads CASSLRSRIYGYTF. The CDR3 nucleotides are TGTGCCAGCAGTTTAAGGTCGCGTATCTATGGCTACACCTTC.

This chain uses TRBV7-3 with TRBJ2-5; D ambiguous. This CDR3 comprises 14 residues. V was clipped by 3 bases and J by 4 bases, with 12 bases between them. The germline V gene has CDR1 SGHTA and CDR2 FQGTGA. The CDR3 protein is CASSFGMMGETQYF. Written as DNA, the CDR3 is TGTGCCAGCAGCTTCGGAATGATGGGAGAGACCCAGTACTTC.

This rearrangement joins TRBV5-1 to TRBJ2-5, with D hard to call. The CDR3 sequence is 15 residues long. CDR1 and CDR2 from the germline V gene are SGHRS and YFSETQ. V lost 4 bases, J lost 1 base, and 14 bases lay in between. CDR3 region: CASSKEPNFQETQYF. The CDR3 bases are TGCGCCAGCAGCAAGGAACCAAACTTCCAAGAGACCCAGTACTTC.